One and the same sample provided the 19 T cell receptor beta chains below, sequenced in a study of blood T cells in healthy people across ages (dated by TCRdb to about 2015). The library was prepared using 5' RACE. Sequencing used an Illumina HiSeq 2500. A second PCR of roughly 6 to 11 cycles was performed with a sample-barcoded 5' primer and a J-beta primer mix. TCRdb trimmed the raw reads at Q25, called clones with MiXCR and kept productive beta chains. Rows are combined by CDR3 protein, so each entry shows the most common genes and DNA. The sample contains roughly 1,700,000 distinct CDR3 sequences, 28% of them found a single time. The ten largest account for more than 6% of the sample. Sequencing was carried out using blood. The receptors were gathered from a woman aged 25 to 39 in good health.

J is TRBJ2-7 and V is TRBV28; 8 bases are shared with TRBD1. CDR3 length: 14 residues. The germline gives CDR1 MDHEN, CDR2 SYDVKM. Trimming took 4 bases from V and 5 from J; bases not matched to a gene: 7. The CDR3 loop is CASSWRRGLNEQYF. The CDR3 region has the DNA TGTGCCAGCAGTTGGCGCAGGGGGCTGAACGAGCAGTACTTC.

The rearrangement links TRBV7-2 to TRBJ2-7, with 7 bases identical to TRBD2. The germline V gene encodes CDR1 SGHTA and CDR2 FQGNSA. Unmatched junction bases numbered 6, after V lost 1 base and J lost 6 bases. The CDR3 covers 14 residues. CDR3 protein: CASSLVAGAVEQYF. The CDR3 region has the DNA TGTGCCAGCAGCTTAGTGGCGGGAGCGGTCGAGCAGTACTTC.

This clonotype has a single count. The rearrangement joins TRBV19 to TRBJ1-4; 7 bases are a match to TRBD1. This CDR3 is 15 amino acids long. Germline CDR1 is LNHDA and CDR2 is SQIVND (reference sequence). J was trimmed by 5 bases and V by 6 bases; bases with no gene match: 9. CDR3 protein: CASRIGAGGNEKLFF. The CDR3 DNA follows: TGTGCCAGTAGAATCGGGGCAGGGGGAAATGAAAAACTGTTTTTT.

The V and J genes are TRBV5-6 and TRBJ1-2, with 10 bases lining up with TRBD1. The V segment lost 4 bases and the J segment 6 bases; nucleotides outside the gene matches: 6. CDR1 is SGHDT, CDR2 YYEEEE, per germline. CDR3 size: 14 residues. CDR3 sequence reads: CASSPGQGKDGYTF. In DNA form, the CDR3 reads TGTGCCAGCAGCCCGGGACAGGGGAAGGATGGCTACACCTTC.

This clonotype is a singleton in its sample. Relative to the germline gene, one junction end is altered; a read error may explain this. The V gene is TRBV20-1, the J gene TRBJ2-7; 8 bases agree with TRBD2. CDR1 is DFQATT and CDR2 is SNEGSKA in the germline V gene (reference sequence). The CDR3 totals 15 residues. This CDR3 reads CSANPQSPSGYGQYF. The CDR3 nucleotides are TGCAGTGCCAACCCCCAGAGTCCTAGCGGGTACGGGCAGTACTTC.

The chain joins TRBV2 to TRBJ2-2, with D perhaps matching TRBD1 (6 bases). Germline loops: CDR1 SNHLY, CDR2 FYNNEI. Trimming took off 8 bases at V and 0 bases at J, with 10 bases between the two ends. The CDR3 runs to 14 residues. DNA for the CDR3: TGTGCCAGCCAGGACAGCGCGAACACCGGGGAGCTGTTTTTT. Translated: CASQDSANTGELFF.

This clonotype was seen a few times. The chain links TRBV18 to TRBJ1-2; no firm D call. The CDR3 has 14 amino acids. Trimming removed 2 bases at V and 8 bases at J, with 15 bases between. Germline V gives CDR1 KGHSH, CDR2 LQKENI. Here the CDR3 reads CASSPFSDVSGYTF. The CDR3, as DNA: TGTGCCAGCTCACCATTCTCGGACGTATCCGGCTACACCTTC.

Many counts were recorded for this clonotype. The genes are TRBV20-1 and TRBJ2-7; TRBD2 matches 8 bases. V trimming: 8 bases; J trimming: 5 bases; junction bases outside the gene matches: 14. CDR1 and CDR2 (germline): DFQATT, SNEGSKA (reference sequence). The CDR3 loop spans 14 amino acids. The CDR3 protein is CSCPKAGRANEQYF. As DNA, the CDR3 is TGCAGTTGTCCAAAAGCCGGGAGGGCCAACGAGCAGTACTTC.

This clonotype was seen more than once but under ten times. The DNA for the CDR3 is TGTGCCAGCAGAACGGCCGCTAACTATGGCTACACCTTC. Protein: CASRTAANYGYTF. V and J are TRBV12-3 or TRBV12-4 and TRBJ1-2; unclear D gene. There are 13 residues in the CDR3. Trimming left V 6 bases short and J 0 bases short, with 8 bases between.

V gene TRBV6-5 combines with J gene TRBJ2-3; no clear D gene. CDR3 length equals 14 residues. Germline values: CDR1 MNHEY, CDR2 SVGAGI. V was pared by 4 bases and J by 11 bases, with 19 bases between. Here the CDR3 reads CASSSPSFSSRQYF. CDR3 nucleotide sequence: TGTGCCAGCAGTTCCCCCTCGTTCTCCTCGAGGCAGTATTTT.

This clonotype showed up just a few times. V is TRBV28 and J is TRBJ2-7, with 7 bases aligning to TRBD1. Germline CDR1 MDHEN, CDR2 SYDVKM. The CDR3 has 15 amino acids. J lost 3 bases, V lost 6 bases, and 11 bases had no gene match. The CDR3 region has the DNA TGTGCCAGCAGCCAGCTCGGGACAGATGTCTACGAGCAGTACTTC. It codes for CASSQLGTDVYEQYF.

This chain uses TRBV20-1 with TRBJ2-7; 8 bases align to TRBD2. With V trimmed by 2 bases and J by 2 bases, 5 bases remained unmatched. This CDR3 is built from 14 residues. CDR1 DFQATT and CDR2 SNEGSKA come from the germline V gene (reference sequence). The CDR3 reads CSARHGGGPYEQYF. Written as DNA, the CDR3 is TGCAGTGCTAGACACGGGGGGGGGCCCTACGAGCAGTACTTC.

This clonotype was observed many times. The chain couples TRBV11-2 to TRBJ2-1, with TRBD2 matching over 8 bases. CDR3 length equals 15 residues. Germline loops: CDR1 SGHAT, CDR2 FQNNGV. J was trimmed by 1 base and V by 7 bases; bases with no gene match: 6. The DNA of the CDR3 is TGTGCCAGCACCCGACTAGCGCAATCCTACAATGAGCAGTTCTTC. Its protein is CASTRLAQSYNEQFF. Full variable domain (outside the CDR3, taken from reference TRBV11-2 and TRBJ2-1): EAGVAQSPRYKIIEKRQSVAFWCNPISGHATLYWYQQILGQGPKLLIQFQNNGVVDDSQLPKDRFSAERLKGVDSTLKIQPAKLEDSAVYLCASTRLAQSYNEQFFGPGTRLTVL.

The chain combines TRBV20-1 with TRBJ2-1; 8 bases match TRBD2. Germline CDR1 reads DFQATT; CDR2 reads SNEGSKA (reference sequence). The CDR3 totals 15 residues. Trimming cost V 6 bases and J 6 bases; bases outside gene matches: 13. The CDR3 nucleotides are TGCAGTGCGATTAACGGGGGGGAGCGAACCAATGAGCAGTTCTTC. Translated, it gives CSAINGGERTNEQFF.

This clonotype showed up just a few times. The chain uses TRBV3-1 and TRBJ2-4; 11 bases align to TRBD2. The CDR3 covers 16 residues. The germline gives CDR1 LGHDT, CDR2 YNNKEL (reference sequence). Germline trimming cut 0 bases from V and 6 bases from J; bases unmatched to any gene: 4. The CDR3 nucleotides are TGTGCCAGCAGCCAAGAAGTAGCGGGAGGGCCAAACATTCAGTACTTC. Encoded protein: CASSQEVAGGPNIQYF.

Only a few counts were recorded for this clonotype. The V and J genes are TRBV20-1 and TRBJ1-5; tentative D call: TRBD1 (5 bases). Germline V gene data show CDR1 as DFQATT and CDR2 as SNEGSKA (reference sequence). The V end was cut by 1 base, the J end by 0 bases, with 7 bases between. The CDR3 has 14 residues. This CDR3 reads CSARGQLSNQPQHF. CDR3 in DNA: TGCAGTGCTAGAGGACAGCTTAGCAATCAGCCCCAGCATTTT.

For this clonotype: No conserved phenylalanine or tryptophan is present at the end of the CDR3, so a read error is the likely explanation. The CDR3 nucleotides are TGTGCCAGCAGTCCTGACAGGGGCGGCACCGGGGAGCTGTTTGTT. This codes for CASSPDRGGTGELFV. The chain links TRBV28 to TRBJ2-2; 8 bases match TRBD1. The germline V gene has CDR1 MDHEN and CDR2 SYDVKM. The CDR3 is made up of 15 amino acids. With 5 bases clipped from V and 4 bases from J, the junction kept 6 bases outside the gene matches.

This clonotype appeared a few times. V and J are TRBV7-2 and TRBJ2-5; TRBD1 is a possible D gene (6 bases). Germline V gives CDR1 SGHTA, CDR2 FQGNSA. Trimming pared 5 bases from V and 3 bases from J, leaving 13 bases between. The CDR3 totals 14 residues. Here the CDR3 DNA reads TGTGCCAGCAGCCCCGGACAGACCAAAGAGACCCAGTACTTC. Encoded protein: CASSPGQTKETQYF. Variable domain in full (rest from reference TRBV7-2 and TRBJ2-5): GAGVSQSPSNKVTEKGKDVELRCDPISGHTALYWYRQSLGQGLEFLIYFQGNSAPDKSGLPSDRFSAERTGGSVSTLTIQRTQQEDSAVYLCASSPGQTKETQYFGPGTRLLVL.

The chain recombines TRBV5-1 with TRBJ2-3, with D possibly being TRBD1 or TRBD2 (5 bases each). Trimming stripped 1 base from V and 0 bases from J, with 12 bases between. Germline CDR1 is SGHRS and CDR2 is YFSETQ. This CDR3 spans 16 amino acids. In DNA form, the CDR3 reads TGCGCCAGCAGCTTGTCGGGGCCCCCTAGCACAGATACGCAGTATTTT. Its protein is CASSLSGPPSTDTQYF.